This section outlines one TCR beta chain sequence together with its context. Its antigen is still unknown. It has no much larger one-base neighbor in the sample; base qualities were not kept. The record originates from a study of blood T cells in healthy people across ages (dated by TCRdb to between 2015 and 2017). For context, the study as a whole: Template switching captured roughly one uniquely barcoded TCR beta cDNA molecule per two T cells in model experiments. The study measured age-related changes in TCR beta repertoire diversity using deep sequencing normalized with unique cDNA molecular identifiers. The donors were split into four age groups: young (average 16 years), middle-aged (39), aged (over 55) and long-lived (over 80). Donors of different ages were randomly distributed across sequencing lanes to avoid experimental bias. For two donors (one aged 18 to 30 and one aged 80 or older), the study analyzed two additional independent replicas of 1 million unique cDNA reads from the same blood draw. Beyond this particular receptor, the publication reports: Since profiling was done on bulk unsorted PBMCs, naive and antigen-experienced compartments could not be conclusively compared. Estimates of total diversity based on one million sequenced T cells were regarded as lower bounds and as underestimates. Compared with the aged group, more naive CD4+ T cells, fewer expanded clones and increased TCR diversity were shown by the long-lived group, suggesting age selection. There was a strong correlation between observed TCR beta diversity and the percentage of naive T cells measured by flow cytometry. The CMV infection status of donors was not known, potentially confounding age-related changes in expanded clonotypes. Observed TCR beta diversity per million T cells fell roughly linearly with age, and a significant reduction was already apparent by age approximately 41.

The CDR3 measures 12 amino acids from cysteine to phenylalanine. Just the 36-base CDR3 DNA is kept, in frame starting at base 1. V was cut back by 6 bases and J by 6 bases, leaving a gap of 9 bases between them. Reading the germline V gene gives CDR1 MNHEY and CDR2 SVGAGI. Library construction relied on 5' RACE. The sequencer was an Illumina HiSeq 2500. A second PCR of roughly 6 to 12 cycles was run with a J-beta primer mix and a sample-barcoded 5' primer. A unique molecular identifier was introduced onto each TCR beta cDNA molecule by a template-switch 5' adaptor carrying 12 random nucleotides. Each sample yielded at least 3 million CDR3-containing paired-end reads. The Mint cDNA synthesis kit, primed by a TRBC-specific oligonucleotide, was used to synthesize first-strand cDNA from all RNA. Following uracil-DNA glycosylase treatment, a first 18-cycle PCR with universal primers M1SS and BC2_uni_R was performed on all cDNA. The original methods were these. Normalization of each sample was performed by random selection of 1 million high-quality reads, each carrying a distinct molecular identifier. Reads sharing molecular identifiers were discarded rather than binned into consensus sequences. CDR3 identification, clonotype clustering and error correction used MiTCR with a Q25 quality threshold and the strictest error-elimination algorithm. A nonparametric unseen species model with Euler transformation was used to estimate lower-bound total TCR beta diversity. Clones were called with MiXCR by TCRdb after fastp trimmed the public reads at Q25, and only in-frame beta chains were retained. Identical CDR3 proteins give one entry, which carries the most common genes and DNA. TCRdb's processing, not the authors', yielded these V and J calls. This sample gives roughly 900,000 distinct CDR3 sequences in total; 29% of them show up just once. The leading ten clones occupy approximately 15% of the sample.

The donors were 40 or so Caucasian individuals from Russia, aged 6 to 90 years, who were systemically healthy. Each donor gave 9 to 10 milliliters of peripheral blood, collected into EDTA-treated Vacutainer tubes. Ficoll-Paque density-gradient centrifugation was used to isolate PBMCs, with at least 7 million per sample. Total RNA was extracted from PBMCs with Trizol reagent, with at least 5 micrograms obtained per sample. For every donor, flow cytometry on a PBMC aliquot measured the percentage of naive CD45RAhigh/CD27high T cells. The chain is made from TRBV6-5 and TRBJ2-1; no D gene can be assigned with confidence. This clonotype originated in a woman older than 75 in good health. The sample was blood. The sequenced DNA is TGTGCCAGCAGCTCTCCAGGCAATGAGCAGTTCTTC. It specifies CASSSPGNEQFF.